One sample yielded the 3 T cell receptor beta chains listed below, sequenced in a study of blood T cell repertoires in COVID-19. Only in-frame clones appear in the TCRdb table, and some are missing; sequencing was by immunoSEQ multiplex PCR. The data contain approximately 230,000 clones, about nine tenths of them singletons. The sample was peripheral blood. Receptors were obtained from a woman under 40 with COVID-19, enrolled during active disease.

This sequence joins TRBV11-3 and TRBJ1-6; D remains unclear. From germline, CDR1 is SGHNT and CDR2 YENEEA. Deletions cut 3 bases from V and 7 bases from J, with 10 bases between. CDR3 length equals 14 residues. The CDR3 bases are TGTGCCAGCAGCTTTTTGTCAGAAAATTCACCCCTCCACTTT. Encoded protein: CASSFLSENSPLHF. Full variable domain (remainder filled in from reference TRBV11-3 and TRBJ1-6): EAGVVQSPRYKIIEKKQPVAFWCNPISGHNTLYWYLQNLGQGPELLIRYENEEAVDDSQLPKDRFSAERLKGVDSTLKIQPAELGDSAVYLCASSFLSENSPLHFGNGTRLTVT.

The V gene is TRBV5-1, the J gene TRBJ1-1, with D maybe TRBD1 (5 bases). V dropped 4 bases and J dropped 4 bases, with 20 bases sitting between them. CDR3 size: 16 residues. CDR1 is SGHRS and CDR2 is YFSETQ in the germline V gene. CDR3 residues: CASSDLDGPGGTEAFF. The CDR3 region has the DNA TGCGCCAGCAGCGACCTCGACGGCCCGGGGGGCACTGAAGCTTTCTTT.

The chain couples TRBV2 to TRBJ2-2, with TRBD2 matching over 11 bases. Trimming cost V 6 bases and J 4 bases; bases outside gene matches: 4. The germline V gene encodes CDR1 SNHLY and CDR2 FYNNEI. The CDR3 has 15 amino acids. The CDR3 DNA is TGTGCCAGCAGCCGACTAGCGGGGATCACCGGGGAGCTGTTTTTT. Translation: CASSRLAGITGELFF.